One TCR beta chain is described in this entry. This clone's antigen is unknown. Base qualities were left out, and no much larger clone turns up one base away. The CDR3 contains 14 residues, cysteine and phenylalanine counted. Left in the record is the CDR3 DNA by itself, 42 bases read in frame from the first base. CDR1 and CDR2, looked up from the germline V gene, are MDHEN and SYDVKM. V and J are truncated by 2 bases and 0 bases respectively, leaving an intervening sequence of 8 bases. The sample is drawn from a study of early T cells in non-severe SARS-CoV-2 infection (dated by TCRdb to about 2021). In terms of the full investigation: Because TCR sequencing relied on bulk RNA taken from unsorted whole blood, pairing of alpha and beta chains was not possible.

Results the study describes overall, beyond this receptor: Matching against VDJdb was skewed toward anti-spike CD8 responses, likely underestimated virus-specific expansions, and missed private and CD4 specificities.

The study was a case-control design nested within a healthcare worker cohort in London, UK, with weekly nasopharyngeal swab PCR tests and blood sampling. Healthcare workers were recruited during the week of the UK lockdown, between 23 and 31 March 2020, and followed weekly for up to roughly 16 weeks. Receptor amplification or capture employed 5' RACE. The data were produced on a NextSeq 500. Unique molecular identifiers were attached to individual cDNA molecules in the TCR library protocol so that sequencing error and PCR bias could be corrected. Both TCR alpha and beta chains were sequenced, and tight co-correlation was observed between alpha and beta sequence abundances in each sample. The paper's data handling went like this. V gene, J gene and CDR3 annotation of TCR sequences was performed with Decombinator V4. TCRs were defined as expanded if a significant change between any two time points was detected under a Poisson model with p below 0.0001. Abundances of TCRs were expressed as counts per million after normalisation to the total number of TCRs sequenced in each sample. MAIT TCRs were defined by TRAV1-2 paired with TRAJ12, TRAJ20 or TRAJ33, and iNKT TCRs by TRAV10 paired with TRAJ18. VDJdb, accessed on 1 November 2021, was searched for TCRs annotated for CMV, EBV and SARS-CoV-2, and TCRs annotated for more than one antigen were excluded. TCRdb handled the public reads itself, with Q25 trimming in fastp and clone calling in MiXCR, and kept productive beta chains. Rows with a matching CDR3 protein are joined into one entry that keeps the most common DNA and genes. TCRdb, not the authors, supplied the V and J calls. For this sample the table gives about 59,000 distinct CDR3 sequences, of which 10% to 14% were detected only once. Of the sample, about 1.7% falls within the top ten clones.

The source is an adult who was a healthcare worker with PCR-confirmed SARS-CoV-2 infection or an uninfected control (not recorded which). The sequence links TRBV28 to TRBJ2-7, with the identity of the D gene unclear. The source material was whole blood. The nucleotides are TGTGCCAGCAGTTTAATGGACCGCTCCTACGAGCAGTACTTC. Translated, this gives CASSLMDRSYEQYF.